These 9 T cell receptor beta chains were sequenced from one sample in a study of monozygotic twins with inflammatory bowel disease (dated by TCRdb to between 2017 and 2020). Library generation was performed with 5' RACE. Sequencing instrument: Illumina HiSeq 2500. Through TCRdb reprocessing, the reads give one entry per CDR3 protein sequence; DNA is omitted. The table held for this sample gives approximately 400,000 distinct CDR3 sequences. About 2.2% of the sample goes to the ten largest clones. Sequencing input: blood. These receptors were taken from a human donor with ulcerative colitis or Crohn's disease, or a healthy co-twin of an affected twin (not recorded which).

V usage is TRBV12-3 or TRBV12-4 and J usage is TRBJ2-7; the D gene TCRdb calls, TRBD1, cannot be checked with no DNA. This CDR3 spans 14 amino acids. This CDR3 reads CASSLGKGSGEQYF.

The chain carries TRBV5-6 and TRBJ1-1; checking the TCRdb D call of TRBD1 is not possible without DNA. CDR1 and CDR2 (germline): SGHDT, YYEEEE. The CDR3 has 17 amino acids. CDR3 amino acids: CASSPLGQNWGNTEAFF.

The chain is built from TRBV7-3 and TRBJ2-6. The CDR3 totals 18 residues. Germline CDR1 SGHTA, CDR2 FQGTGA. This chain's CDR3 is CASSLGPRPGAGANVLTF.

The chain couples TRBV18 to TRBJ2-7. This CDR3 has 12 amino acids. Germline values: CDR1 KGHSH, CDR2 LQKENI. CDR3 protein: CASSPNSNEQYF.

The chain carries TRBV29-1 and TRBJ1-1. Germline CDR1 reads SQVTM; CDR2 reads ANQGSEA. This CDR3 spans 14 amino acids. Here the CDR3 reads CSVERSLMNTEAFF.

V usage is TRBV20-1 and J usage is TRBJ1-6. Germline values: CDR1 DFQATT, CDR2 SNEGSKA (reference sequence). The CDR3 contains 14 residues. CDR3 amino acids: CSARDRIDDLTLHF.

CDR3 loop: CASSTDRGWGEQYF. This chain uses TRBV11-2 with TRBJ2-7; with no DNA, the TCRdb D assignment of TRBD1 cannot be verified. CDR3 length: 14 residues. Germline values: CDR1 SGHAT, CDR2 FQNNGV.

This rearrangement joins TRBV3-1 to TRBJ1-2. CDR1 is LGHDT, CDR2 YNNKEL, per germline (reference sequence). This CDR3 contains 19 residues. The CDR3 loop reads CASSQDYERAPGGDYGYTF.

V usage is TRBV6-1 and J usage is TRBJ1-1. The V gene's germline CDR1 is MNHNS and CDR2 SASEGT. The CDR3 has 15 amino acids. Here the CDR3 reads CASSERPDPNTEAFF.